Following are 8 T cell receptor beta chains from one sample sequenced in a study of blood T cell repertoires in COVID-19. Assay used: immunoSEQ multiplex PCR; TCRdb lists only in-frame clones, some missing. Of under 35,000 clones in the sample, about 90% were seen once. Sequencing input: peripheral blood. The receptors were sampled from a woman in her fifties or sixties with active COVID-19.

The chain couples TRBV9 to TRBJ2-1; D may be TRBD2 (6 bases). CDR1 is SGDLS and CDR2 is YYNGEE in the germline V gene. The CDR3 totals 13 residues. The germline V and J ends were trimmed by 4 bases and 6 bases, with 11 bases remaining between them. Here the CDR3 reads CASSLGGRNEQFF. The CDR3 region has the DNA TGTGCCAGCAGCCTCGGAGGGCGCAATGAGCAGTTCTTC.

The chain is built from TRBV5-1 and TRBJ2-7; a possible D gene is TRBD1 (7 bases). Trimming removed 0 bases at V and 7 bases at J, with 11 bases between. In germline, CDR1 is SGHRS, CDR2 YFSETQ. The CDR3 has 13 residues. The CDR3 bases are TGCGCCAGCAGCTTGGCCTCAGGGGGGGAGCAGTACTTC. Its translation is CASSLASGGEQYF.

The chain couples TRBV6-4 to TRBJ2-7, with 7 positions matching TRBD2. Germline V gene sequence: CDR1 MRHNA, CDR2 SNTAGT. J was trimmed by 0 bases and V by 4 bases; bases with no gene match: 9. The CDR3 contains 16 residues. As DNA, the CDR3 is TGTGCCAGCAGTGCCTCACTAGCGTACAGCTCCTACGAGCAGTACTTC. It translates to CASSASLAYSSYEQYF.

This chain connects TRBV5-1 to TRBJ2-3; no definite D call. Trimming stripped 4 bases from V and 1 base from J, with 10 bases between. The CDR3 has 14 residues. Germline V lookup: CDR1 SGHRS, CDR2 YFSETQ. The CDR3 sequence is CASSPNGGTDTQYF. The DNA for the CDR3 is TGCGCCAGCAGCCCTAACGGAGGCACAGATACGCAGTATTTT.

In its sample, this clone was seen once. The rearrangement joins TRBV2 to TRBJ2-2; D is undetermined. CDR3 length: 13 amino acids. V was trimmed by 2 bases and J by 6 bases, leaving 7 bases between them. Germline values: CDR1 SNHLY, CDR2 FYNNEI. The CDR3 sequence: CASSEIGAGELFF. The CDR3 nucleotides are TGTGCCAGCAGTGAAATTGGAGCCGGGGAGCTGTTTTTT. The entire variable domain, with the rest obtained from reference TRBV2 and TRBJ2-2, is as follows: EPEVTQTPSHQVTQMGQEVILRCVPISNHLYFYWYRQILGQKVEFLVSFYNNEISEKSEIFDDQFSVERPDGSNFTLKIRSTKLEDSAMYFCASSEIGAGELFFGEGSRLTVL.

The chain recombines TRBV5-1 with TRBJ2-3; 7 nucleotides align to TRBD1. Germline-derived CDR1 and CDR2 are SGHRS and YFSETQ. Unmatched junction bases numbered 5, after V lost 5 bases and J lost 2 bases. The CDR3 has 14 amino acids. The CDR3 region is CASRLGQFTDTQYF. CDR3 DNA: TGCGCCAGCAGGCTGGGACAGTTCACAGATACGCAGTATTTT.

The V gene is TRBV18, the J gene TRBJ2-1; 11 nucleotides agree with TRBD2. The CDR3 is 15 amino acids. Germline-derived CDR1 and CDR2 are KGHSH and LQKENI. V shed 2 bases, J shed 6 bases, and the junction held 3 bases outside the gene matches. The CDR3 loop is CASSPGLAGGNEQFF. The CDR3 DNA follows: TGTGCCAGCTCACCAGGGCTAGCGGGAGGCAATGAGCAGTTCTTC.

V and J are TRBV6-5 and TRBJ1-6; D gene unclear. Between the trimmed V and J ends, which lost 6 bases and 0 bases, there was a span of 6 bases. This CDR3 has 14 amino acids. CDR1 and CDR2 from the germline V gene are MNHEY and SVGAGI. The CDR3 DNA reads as TGTGCCAGCAGCCGGAGCTCCTATAATTCACCCCTCCACTTT. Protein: CASSRSSYNSPLHF.